Presented here are 31 T cell receptor beta chains from one specimen sequenced in a study of CD8 T cells in ankylosing spondylitis. TCRdb passed the 5' RACE reads through MiXCR, listing each CDR3 protein once. The sample has about 540,000 distinct CDR3 sequences, 9.5% to 15% seen once. Which antigens these TCRs recognize remains unknown. Study-wide results and caveats: It appeared that ankylosing spondylitis blood was characterized by a TCR beta motif of roughly 8 highly homologous variants.

Sequencing used blood, either unsorted or a sorted T cell fraction (not recorded which). These receptors were collected from a male donor with ankylosing spondylitis.

The table lists this clonotype with a few counts. V usage is TRBV11-2 and J usage is TRBJ2-3; TRBD2 aligns across 11 bases. Trimming took 0 bases from V and 2 from J; bases not matched to a gene: 4. This CDR3 region has 17 residues. CDR1 SGHAT and CDR2 FQNNGV come from the germline V gene. CDR3 nucleotide sequence: TGTGCCAGCAGCTTAGACGGACTAGCGGGTGTCACAGATACGCAGTATTTT. Translation: CASSLDGLAGVTDTQYF.

The J gene is TRBJ2-7, the V gene TRBV5-1; 7 nucleotides align to TRBD2. After removal of 4 bases from V and 4 bases from J, the junction contained 11 bases not matched to a gene. The germline CDR1 and CDR2 sequences are SGHRS and YFSETQ. There are 15 residues in the CDR3. CDR3 sequence (DNA): TGCGCCAGCAGCCCCATGGGGGAGGGCTCTTACGAGCAGTACTTC. It yields the protein CASSPMGEGSYEQYF.

The CDR3 loop is CASSLDRYSSYNEQFF. In DNA form, the CDR3 reads TGTGCCAGCAGCTTGGATCGGTATAGCTCCTACAATGAGCAGTTCTTC. The V gene is TRBV5-5, the J gene TRBJ2-1; D remains unclear. With 0 bases removed from V and 0 bases from J, the gap between germline ends came to 10 bases. There are 16 residues in the CDR3. The germline V gene encodes CDR1 SGHKS and CDR2 YYEKEE (reference sequence).

This clonotype was detected many times. This chain joins TRBV12-3 or TRBV12-4 and TRBJ2-3; D perhaps matches TRBD1 (6 bases). Trimming left V 8 bases short and J 0 bases short, with 15 bases between. This CDR3 is 15 amino acids long. CDR3 loop: CASGSNRESTDTQYF. CDR3 coding DNA: TGTGCCAGCGGGTCGAACAGGGAAAGCACAGATACGCAGTATTTT.

For this clonotype: An end of the junction does not agree with germline; a read error may underlie this. The chain has TRBV5-5 and TRBJ2-5; unclear D gene. The germline gives CDR1 SGHKS, CDR2 YYEKEE (reference sequence). The CDR3 runs 13 residues. The CDR3 loop reads CASTLRPEETQYF. CDR3 coding DNA: TGTGCCAGCACCTTGCGGCCGGAAGAGACCCAGTACTTC.

The chain carries TRBV5-6 and TRBJ2-4; 7 positions agree with TRBD2. The V segment lost 3 bases and the J segment 5 bases; nucleotides outside the gene matches: 8. Per the germline V gene, CDR1 is SGHDT and CDR2 is YYEEEE. CDR3 length: 15 residues. This CDR3 reads CASSSLGREENIQYF. CDR3 nucleotide sequence: TGTGCCAGCAGCTCTTTGGGGAGGGAGGAAAACATTCAGTACTTC.

This clonotype was counted a few times. The rearrangement links TRBV11-2 to TRBJ2-7, with unresolved D. CDR1 is SGHAT and CDR2 is FQNNGV in the germline V gene. Trimming cost V 7 bases and J 5 bases, with 18 bases left between them. CDR3 size: 14 residues. This chain's CDR3 is CASTHSPTSHEQYV. The CDR3, as DNA: TGTGCCAGCACCCATTCCCCCACGTCCCACGAGCAGTACGTC.

As concerns this clonotype: This may be a read error, as it is one base from a much larger clone. The CDR3 here is CASSQDTHSNQPQHF. The CDR3 bases are TGTGCCAGCAGCCAAGATACCCATAGCAATCAGCCCCAGCATTTT. The chain employs TRBV3-1 and TRBJ1-5; D is uncertain. The CDR3 is 15 residues long. Germline V gene data show CDR1 as LGHDT and CDR2 as YNNKEL (reference sequence). Deletions cut 0 bases from V and 0 bases from J, with 6 bases between.

Only a few counts were recorded for this clonotype. CDR3: CASSFVAGSYNEQFF. The CDR3, as DNA: TGCGCCAGCAGCTTCGTAGCGGGGTCCTACAATGAGCAGTTCTTC. The chain links TRBV5-1 to TRBJ2-1; 8 nucleotides agree with TRBD2. The germline gives CDR1 SGHRS, CDR2 YFSETQ. This CDR3 is built from 15 residues. Unmatched junction bases numbered 2, after V lost 2 bases and J lost 1 base.

This clonotype was observed many times. The chain recombines TRBV5-1 with TRBJ2-2; 7 nucleotides line up with TRBD2. The V gene's germline CDR1 is SGHRS and CDR2 YFSETQ. With 0 bases clipped from V and 7 bases from J, the junction kept 6 bases outside the gene matches. The CDR3 is 15 amino acids. In DNA form, the CDR3 reads TGCGCCAGCAGCTTGGAAGGACTAGGTGTCGGGGAGCTGTTTTTT. Translating it yields CASSLEGLGVGELFF.

V usage is TRBV5-1 and J usage is TRBJ1-6; 9 nucleotides align to TRBD1. With 1 base clipped from V and 8 bases from J, the junction kept 7 bases outside the gene matches. Germline CDR1 is SGHRS and CDR2 is YFSETQ. This CDR3 is 16 amino acids long. The CDR3 region has the DNA TGCGCCAGCAGCTTGTTACACAGGGGGCAAGATTCACCCCTCCACTTT. This sequence encodes CASSLLHRGQDSPLHF. Full variable domain (missing parts from reference TRBV5-1 and TRBJ1-6): KAGVTQTPRYLIKTRGQQVTLSCSPISGHRSVSWYQQTPGQGLQFLFEYFSETQRNKGNFPGRFSGRQFSNSRSEMNVSTLELGDSALYLCASSLLHRGQDSPLHFGNGTRLTVT.

V and J are TRBV11-2 and TRBJ2-2; TRBD2 aligns across 8 bases. This CDR3 comprises 17 residues. Germline lookup yields CDR1 SGHAT and CDR2 FQNNGV. Trimming cost V 5 bases and J 6 bases; bases outside gene matches: 14. CDR3 in amino acids: CASSPVFWREAPGELFF. CDR3 bases: TGTGCCAGCAGCCCGGTTTTTTGGCGGGAGGCCCCCGGGGAGCTGTTTTTT.

This clonotype was seen at least ten times. The J gene is TRBJ1-2, the V gene TRBV12-3 or TRBV12-4; D gene ambiguous. This CDR3 has 13 amino acids. V shed 3 bases and J shed 4 bases, with 9 bases lying between them. The CDR3 reads CASSFELGYGYTF. The CDR3 DNA reads as TGTGCCAGCAGTTTTGAGTTAGGCTATGGCTACACCTTC.

The chain is built from TRBV5-6 and TRBJ2-3; D is possibly TRBD2 (6 bases). The CDR3 has 17 amino acids. The V gene lost 0 bases and the J gene lost 0 bases, with 14 bases spanning the gap. Germline CDR1 reads SGHDT; CDR2 reads YYEEEE. The CDR3 reads CASSLGTTRASTDTQYF. The DNA for the CDR3 is TGTGCCAGCAGCTTGGGGACTACCCGTGCTAGCACAGATACGCAGTATTTT.

This clonotype has a handful of counts. Written as DNA, the CDR3 is TGCAGTGCCCCCAATATGGACAGGGGACATGGCTACACCTTC. Translating it yields CSAPNMDRGHGYTF. This chain links TRBV20-1 with TRBJ1-2; 9 nucleotides line up with TRBD1. Germline CDR1 and CDR2: DFQATT and SNEGSKA (reference sequence). Trimming took 6 bases from V and 6 from J; bases not matched to a gene: 11. This CDR3 is 14 amino acids long.

The rearrangement joins TRBV15 to TRBJ1-6, with D unclear. The V gene lost 0 bases and the J gene lost 9 bases, with 9 bases spanning the gap. Germline-derived CDR1 and CDR2 are LNHNV and YYDKDF (reference sequence). This CDR3 comprises 14 residues. CDR3 protein: CATSRDRDGSPLHF. CDR3 coding DNA: TGTGCCACCAGCAGAGATAGGGATGGTTCACCCCTCCACTTT.

The chain employs TRBV7-2 and TRBJ2-1; no clear D. Trimming took 5 bases from V and 6 from J, leaving 14 bases between them. The CDR3 is 14 amino acids. Germline assignment: CDR1 SGHTA and CDR2 FQGNSA. CDR3 bases: TGTGCCAGCAGCCTCGGCCCTCCGGCCAATGAGCAGTTCTTC. Translation gives CASSLGPPANEQFF.

This chain connects TRBV10-2 to TRBJ2-7, with D perhaps TRBD1 (5 bases). V lost 8 bases and J lost 4, with 18 bases in between. Germline V CDR1 and CDR2: WSHSY, SAAADI. The CDR3 sequence is 14 residues long. This CDR3 is CASQGHLKRYEQYF. The CDR3 DNA reads as TGCGCCAGCCAAGGACACCTAAAACGGTACGAGCAGTACTTC.

The rearrangement links TRBV18 to TRBJ2-3; D gene ambiguous. The CDR3 has 16 amino acids. CDR1 and CDR2 from the germline V gene are KGHSH and LQKENI. The V end lost 4 bases, the J end lost 0 bases, and 14 bases lay between the germline ends. The CDR3 loop reads CASSRAGDSSTDTQYF. The DNA for the CDR3 is TGTGCCAGCTCACGCGCTGGGGATAGTAGCACAGATACGCAGTATTTT.

The chain recombines TRBV7-2 with TRBJ2-1; the D gene is possibly TRBD2 (5 bases). This CDR3 comprises 13 residues. Per germline, CDR1 SGHTA and CDR2 FQGNSA. V was shortened by 5 bases and J by 9 bases, with 14 bases between the two germline ends. In DNA form, the CDR3 reads TGTGCCAGCAGCCCGCTTGCCGGGATTGAGCAGTTCTTC. This codes for CASSPLAGIEQFF.

The gene calls are TRBV29-1 and TRBJ1-5, with 7 bases fitting TRBD1. This CDR3 contains 12 residues. Germline V gene data show CDR1 as SQVTM and CDR2 as ANQGSEA. Unmatched junction bases numbered 4, after V lost 6 bases and J lost 5 bases. For the CDR3, the DNA is TGCAGCGTGGGACAGTCGGATCAGCCCCAGCATTTT. Translating it yields CSVGQSDQPQHF.

This clonotype has just a few counts. V gene TRBV7-9 combines with J gene TRBJ1-1, with TRBD1 as a possible D gene (5 bases). The V gene lost 5 bases and the J gene lost 7 bases, with 20 bases spanning the gap. Germline V gene data show CDR1 as SEHNR and CDR2 as FQNEAQ (reference sequence). The CDR3 is 15 residues long. The CDR3 DNA sequence: TGTGCCAGCAGCACCCCTCCTCCGGGGGAAGGTGAAGCTTTCTTT. Amino acids: CASSTPPPGEGEAFF.

This clonotype was seen many times. This chain uses TRBV6-6 with TRBJ2-2; D not resolved. The CDR3 is 12 residues long. V lost 7 bases and J 6 bases, leaving 9 bases between the germline ends. CDR1 and CDR2 (germline): MNHNY, SVGAGI (reference sequence). CDR3 coding DNA: TGTGCCAGCACCCCGGGTCCCGGGGAGCTGTTTTTT. Encoded protein: CASTPGPGELFF.

This clonotype was observed a handful of times. The chain combines TRBV5-1 with TRBJ2-7; D perhaps matches TRBD1 (6 bases). Trimming cost V 1 base and J 4 bases, with 15 bases left between them. Germline-derived CDR1 and CDR2 are SGHRS and YFSETQ. The CDR3 spans 15 residues. The CDR3 here is CASSLLIKGVYEQYF. CDR3 coding DNA: TGCGCCAGCAGCTTGTTAATAAAGGGGGTGTACGAGCAGTACTTC.

The chain employs TRBV20-1 and TRBJ2-7, with D perhaps matching TRBD2 (5 bases). This CDR3 comprises 13 residues. Germline V lookup: CDR1 DFQATT, CDR2 SNEGSKA (reference sequence). Trimming took 3 bases from V and 3 from J, leaving 12 bases between them. The CDR3 bases are TGCAGTGCTAGGGACTTTCAGGTCTACGAGCAGTACTTC. It codes for CSARDFQVYEQYF.

The sample holds many counts of this clonotype. The V call is TRBV20-1, the J call TRBJ1-5, with 10 bases lining up with TRBD1. Per germline, CDR1 DFQATT and CDR2 SNEGSKA (reference sequence). This CDR3 is built from 13 residues. V dropped 6 bases and J dropped 6; count of bases not matched to a gene: 5. CDR3 amino acids: CSATDRGLQPQHF. The CDR3 nucleotides read TGCAGTGCGACCGACAGGGGGCTTCAGCCCCAGCATTTT.

This clonotype was observed many times. V usage is TRBV20-1 and J usage is TRBJ2-3; unclear D gene. CDR1 DFQATT and CDR2 SNEGSKA come from the germline V gene (reference sequence). CDR3 length: 19 residues. V was pared by 0 bases and J by 4 bases, with 26 bases between. CDR3 nucleotides: TGCAGTGCTAGAGATCGAACAGCGACGTTGGAGAGTAACGCAGATACGCAGTATTTT. This codes for CSARDRTATLESNADTQYF.

This clonotype was seen repeatedly, ten times or more. The V and J genes are TRBV5-1 and TRBJ2-7; unclear D gene. V was trimmed by 1 base and J by 0 bases, leaving 11 bases between them. Germline CDR1 is SGHRS and CDR2 is YFSETQ. The CDR3 spans 15 residues. CDR3 in DNA: TGCGCCAGCAGCTTGAACGGAGACACCTCCTACGAGCAGTACTTC. Translated, it gives CASSLNGDTSYEQYF.

Ten or more counts support this clonotype. CDR3 DNA sequence: TGCGCCAGCAGCTTGGGGCCAGTGGGGACGTACGAGCAGTACGTC. It specifies CASSLGPVGTYEQYV. The chain couples TRBV5-1 to TRBJ2-7, with D perhaps assigned TRBD1 or TRBD2 (5 bases each). The germline V and J ends were trimmed by 0 bases and 4 bases, with 14 bases remaining between them. The CDR3 runs to 15 residues. Per germline, CDR1 SGHRS and CDR2 YFSETQ.

There are many counts of this clonotype. This chain links TRBV5-1 with TRBJ2-1, with 8 bases aligning to TRBD2. V gave up 6 bases and J gave up 7 bases; unmatched junction bases: 9. Germline CDR1 is SGHRS and CDR2 is YFSETQ. This CDR3 contains 14 residues. The CDR3 sequence is CASNLGLAENEQFF. DNA of the CDR3: TGCGCCAGCAACTTAGGACTAGCTGAAAATGAGCAGTTCTTC.

The rearrangement links TRBV10-3 to TRBJ2-1, with 11 bases that match TRBD2. CDR1 and CDR2 from the germline V gene are ENHRY and SYGVKD. V lost 11 bases, J lost 7 bases, and 4 bases stayed unmatched. There are 12 residues in the CDR3. The CDR3 nucleotides are TGTGCCGCGGGACTAGCGGAGAATGAGCAGTTCTTC. As protein: CAAGLAENEQFF.